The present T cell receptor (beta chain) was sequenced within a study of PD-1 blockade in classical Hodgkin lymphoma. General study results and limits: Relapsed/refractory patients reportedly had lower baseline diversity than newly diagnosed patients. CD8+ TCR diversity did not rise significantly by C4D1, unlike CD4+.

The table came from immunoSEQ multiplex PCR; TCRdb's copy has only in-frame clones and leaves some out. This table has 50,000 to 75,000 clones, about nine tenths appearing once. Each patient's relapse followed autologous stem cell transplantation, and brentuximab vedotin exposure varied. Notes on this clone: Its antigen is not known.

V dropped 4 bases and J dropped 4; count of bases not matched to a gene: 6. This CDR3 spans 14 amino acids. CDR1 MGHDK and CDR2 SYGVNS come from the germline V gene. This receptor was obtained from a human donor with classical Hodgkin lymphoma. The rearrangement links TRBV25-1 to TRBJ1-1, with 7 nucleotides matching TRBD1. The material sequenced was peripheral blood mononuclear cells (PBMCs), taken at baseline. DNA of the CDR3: TGTGCCAGCAGTGCTTTAGGGGGCTTCACTGAAGCTTTCTTT. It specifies CASSALGGFTEAFF.